Reported below is one T cell receptor (beta chain). The antigen remains unidentified. This CDR3 comprises 15 residues. V lost 2 bases to trimming and J lost 3 bases, with 14 bases between them. These data are taken from a study of T-cell reconstitution after alpha-beta-depleted transplantation in children. Using unique molecular identifiers, the investigators prepared the TCRbeta library. TCRdb itself ran the PCR reads through MiXCR, one entry per CDR3 protein. The table lists roughly 100,000 distinct CDR3 sequences, approximately 6% of them singletons. Study-wide results and limits: One year after transplant, T-cell counts and diversity came mostly from newly produced T cells.

The source is a female patient aged 2-10 years who had a stem cell transplant for Fanconi anemia, so the T cells may come from the graft donor. This chain uses TRBV12-3 or TRBV12-4 with TRBJ2-7; D may correspond to TRBD1 or TRBD2 (5 bases each). Specimen: PBMCs, mostly from graft donor cells, collected 60 days after TCRalphabeta/CD19-depleted stem cell transplant. The CDR3: CASSLSGPLNYEQYF. CDR3 nucleotides: TGTGCCAGCAGTTTATCGGGACCACTAAACTACGAGCAGTACTTC.